This T cell receptor beta chain was captured in a study of cytomegalovirus exposure and HLA in healthy donors. General observations from the study: Differences between HLA loci emerged in a later analysis of TCR association rates, with DRB1 most and HLA-C fewest. With later analysis, a missense DCLRE1C variant became linked to TCR beta V- and J-gene trimming.

A remark on this clone: Its antigen is as yet unknown.

Healthy donors of bone marrow made up the group. The PCR employed 60 Vbeta primers together with 13 Jbeta primers. Using immunoSEQ multiplex PCR, the repertoire was profiled, and TCRdb retains in-frame clones only, with some absent. The data contain 200,000 or so clones, around 79% of them singletons. V was pared by 1 base and J by 7 bases, with 16 bases between. The length of the CDR3 is 16 residues. CDR1 is SGHTA and CDR2 is FQGNSA in the germline V gene. The clonotype was recovered from a girl aged 2 to 10 in good health and CMV-seronegative. The chain uses TRBV7-2 and TRBJ1-4; TRBD1 might be the D (5 bases). Input material: PBMCs. CDR3 loop: CASSLVGGAGGEKLFF. Here the CDR3 DNA reads TGTGCCAGCAGCTTAGTTGGAGGGGCTGGGGGTGAAAAACTGTTTTTT.